The TCR beta chain under discussion was sequenced for a study of OX40 agonist ivuxolimab in advanced cancers. Across the study: All patients had ivuxolimab intravenously every 2 weeks at 0.01 to 10 mg/kg.

Broader study findings: Dose levels from 0.1 to 3.0 mg/kg saw CD4+ and CD8+ blood T cells expand clonally by week 6. Expanded peripheral T cells had an undetermined antigen specificity.

In the case of this clone: What it binds is unknown.

The investigators sampled blood at baseline, at cycle 4 day 1, and at cycle 7 day 1. CDR1 and CDR2 from the germline V gene are SQVTM and ANQGSEA. The V end lost 2 bases, the J end lost 6 bases, and 8 bases lay between the germline ends. This CDR3 has 12 amino acids. Sequencing was performed with immunoSEQ multiplex PCR; in TCRdb, only in-frame clones are kept and a portion is missing. The sample shows about 62,000 clones, 79% of them seen only once. This material consisted of CD4+ or CD8+ T cells sorted from blood, taken in a trial of the OX40 agonist ivuxolimab. The gene calls are TRBV29-1 and TRBJ2-1; TRBD1 might be the D (6 bases). The clonotype comes from an adult with an advanced solid tumor such as melanoma, head and neck, liver or kidney cancer. CDR3 loop: CSVEPRGNEQFF. The CDR3 DNA reads as TGCAGCGTTGAACCCAGGGGCAATGAGCAGTTCTTC.